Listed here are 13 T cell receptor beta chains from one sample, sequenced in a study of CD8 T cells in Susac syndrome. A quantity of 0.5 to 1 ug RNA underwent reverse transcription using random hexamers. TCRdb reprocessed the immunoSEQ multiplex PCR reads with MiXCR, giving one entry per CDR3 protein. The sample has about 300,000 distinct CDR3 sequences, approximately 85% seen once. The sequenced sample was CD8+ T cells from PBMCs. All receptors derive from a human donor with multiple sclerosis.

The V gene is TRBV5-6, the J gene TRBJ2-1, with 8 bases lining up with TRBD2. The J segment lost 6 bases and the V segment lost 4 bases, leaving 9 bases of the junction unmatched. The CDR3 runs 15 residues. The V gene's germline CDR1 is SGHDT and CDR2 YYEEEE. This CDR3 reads CASSVTTGGINEQFF. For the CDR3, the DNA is TGTGCCAGCAGCGTGACCACGGGGGGGATCAATGAGCAGTTCTTC.

The CDR3 reads CAWGTGTGTGELFF. Written as DNA, the CDR3 is TGTGCCTGGGGTACCGGGACAGGGACCGGGGAGCTGTTTTTT. The chain couples TRBV30 to TRBJ2-2; 9 nucleotides line up with TRBD1. The junction had 6 bases not matched to a gene; V was cut back by 5 bases and J by 5 bases. Germline values: CDR1 GTSNPN, CDR2 SVGIG (reference sequence). This CDR3 spans 14 amino acids.

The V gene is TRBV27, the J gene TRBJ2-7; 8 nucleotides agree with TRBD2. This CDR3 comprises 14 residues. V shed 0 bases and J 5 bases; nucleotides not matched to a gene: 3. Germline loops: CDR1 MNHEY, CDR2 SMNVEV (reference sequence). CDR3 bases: TGTGCCAGCAGTTTATCTACTAGCGGCCACGAGCAGTACTTC. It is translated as CASSLSTSGHEQYF.

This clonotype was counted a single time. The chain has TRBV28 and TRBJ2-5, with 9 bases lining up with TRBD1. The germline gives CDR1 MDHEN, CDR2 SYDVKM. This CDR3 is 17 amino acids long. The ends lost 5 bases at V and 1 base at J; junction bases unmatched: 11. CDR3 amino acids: CASSRTQGAWGQETQYF. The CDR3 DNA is TGTGCCAGCAGTCGCACACAGGGGGCTTGGGGCCAAGAGACCCAGTACTTC.

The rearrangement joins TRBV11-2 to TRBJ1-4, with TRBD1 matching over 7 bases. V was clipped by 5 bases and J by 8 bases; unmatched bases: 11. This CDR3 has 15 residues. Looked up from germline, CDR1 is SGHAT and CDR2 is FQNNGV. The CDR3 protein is CASSPSGDSLEKLFF. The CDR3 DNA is TGTGCCAGCAGCCCTTCAGGGGACAGTTTGGAAAAACTGTTTTTT.

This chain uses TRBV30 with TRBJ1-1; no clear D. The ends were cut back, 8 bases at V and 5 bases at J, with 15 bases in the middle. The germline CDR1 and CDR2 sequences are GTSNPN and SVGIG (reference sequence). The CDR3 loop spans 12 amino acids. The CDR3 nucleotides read TGTGCCCTCGACGGGCCGTATACTGAAGCTTTCTTT. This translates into CALDGPYTEAFF.

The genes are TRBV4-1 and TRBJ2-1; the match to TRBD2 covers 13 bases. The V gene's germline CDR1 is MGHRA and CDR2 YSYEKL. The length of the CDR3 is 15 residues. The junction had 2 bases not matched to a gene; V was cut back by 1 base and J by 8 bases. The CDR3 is CASSQGLAGGDEQFF. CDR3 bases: TGCGCCAGCAGCCAAGGACTAGCGGGAGGTGATGAGCAGTTCTTC.

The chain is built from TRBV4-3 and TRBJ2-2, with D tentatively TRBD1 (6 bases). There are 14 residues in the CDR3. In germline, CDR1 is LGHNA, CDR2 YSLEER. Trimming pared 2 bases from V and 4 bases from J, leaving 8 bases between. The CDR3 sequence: CASSQLQGTGELFF. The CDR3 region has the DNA TGCGCCAGCAGCCAACTACAGGGCACCGGGGAGCTGTTTTTT.

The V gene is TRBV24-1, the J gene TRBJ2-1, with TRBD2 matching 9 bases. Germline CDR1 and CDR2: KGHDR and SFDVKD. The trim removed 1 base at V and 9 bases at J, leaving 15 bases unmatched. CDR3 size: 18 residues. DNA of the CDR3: TGTGCCACCAGTGATTTCGGGACCCTAGCGGGACCCGCCAGTGAGCAGTTCTTC. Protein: CATSDFGTLAGPASEQFF.

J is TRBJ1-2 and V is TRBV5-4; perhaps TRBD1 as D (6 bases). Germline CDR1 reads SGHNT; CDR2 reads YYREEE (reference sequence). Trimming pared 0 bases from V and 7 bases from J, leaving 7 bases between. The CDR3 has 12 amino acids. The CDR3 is CASSLDRAGYTF. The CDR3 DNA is TGTGCCAGCAGCTTGGACAGGGCTGGCTACACCTTC.

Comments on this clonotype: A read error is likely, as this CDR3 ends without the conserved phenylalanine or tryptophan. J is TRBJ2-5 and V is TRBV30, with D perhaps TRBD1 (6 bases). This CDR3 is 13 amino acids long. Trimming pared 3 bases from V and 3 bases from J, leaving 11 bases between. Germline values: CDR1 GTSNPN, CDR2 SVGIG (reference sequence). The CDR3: CAWRTPGEETQYL. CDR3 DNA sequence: TGTGCCTGGAGAACGCCAGGGGAAGAGACCCAGTACCTC.

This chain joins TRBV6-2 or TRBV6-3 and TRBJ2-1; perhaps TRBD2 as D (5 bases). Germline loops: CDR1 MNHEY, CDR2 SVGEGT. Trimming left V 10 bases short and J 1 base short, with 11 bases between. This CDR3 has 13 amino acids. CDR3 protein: CAIEGPSYNEQFF. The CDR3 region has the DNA TGTGCCATCGAGGGCCCTTCCTACAATGAGCAGTTCTTC.

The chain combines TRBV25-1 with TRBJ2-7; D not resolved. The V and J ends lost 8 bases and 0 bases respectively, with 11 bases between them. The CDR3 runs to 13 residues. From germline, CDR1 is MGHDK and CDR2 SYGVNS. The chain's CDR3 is CASAGPSSYEQYF. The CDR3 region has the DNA TGTGCCAGCGCCGGGCCGAGCTCCTACGAGCAGTACTTC.